The entry below gives a single TCR beta chain sequence along with its context. Its antigen is undetermined. Per the germline V gene, CDR1 is PRHDT and CDR2 is FYEKMQ (reference sequence). The CDR3 loop spans 16 amino acids. J gave up 5 bases and V 4 bases, and 10 bases lay outside the gene matches. This sample was included in a study of early T cells in non-severe SARS-CoV-2 infection. Overall study: Whole-blood bulk RNA, unsorted, was sequenced, and chains were unpaired. Study-wide findings and caveats: VDJdb-based matching was biased toward anti-spike CD8 responses and missed private and CD4 specificities.

Tagging with unique molecular identifiers was applied to individual cDNA molecules. TCRdb re-called the 5' RACE reads through MiXCR, storing one row per CDR3 protein. The table lists tens of thousands of distinct CDR3 sequences, over 9.5% of them singletons. This TCR derives from an adult who was a healthcare worker with PCR-confirmed SARS-CoV-2 infection or an uninfected control (not recorded which). Material: whole blood, obtained at baseline. This rearrangement joins TRBV13 to TRBJ2-1, with 8 bases fitting TRBD1. CDR3 bases: TGTGCCAGCAGCTCGAAACCGGACAGGGTTGACAATGAGCAGTTCTTC. Its protein is CASSSKPDRVDNEQFF.